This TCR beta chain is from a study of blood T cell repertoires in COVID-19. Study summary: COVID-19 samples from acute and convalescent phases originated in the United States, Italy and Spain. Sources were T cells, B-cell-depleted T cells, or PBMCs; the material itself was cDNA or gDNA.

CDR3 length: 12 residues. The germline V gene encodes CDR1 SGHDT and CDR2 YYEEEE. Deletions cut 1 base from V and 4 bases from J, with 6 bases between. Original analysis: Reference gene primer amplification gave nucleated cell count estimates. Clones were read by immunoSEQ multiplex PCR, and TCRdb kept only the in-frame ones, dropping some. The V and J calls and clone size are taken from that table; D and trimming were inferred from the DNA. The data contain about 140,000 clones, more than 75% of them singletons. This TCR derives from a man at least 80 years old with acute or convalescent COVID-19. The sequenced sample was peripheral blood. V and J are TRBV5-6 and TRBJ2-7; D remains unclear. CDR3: CASSLRRYEQYF. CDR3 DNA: TGTGCCAGCAGCTTGAGGCGGTACGAGCAGTACTTC.